One and the same sample provided the 22 T cell receptor beta chains below, sequenced in a study of response to subunit inactivated influenza vaccine. TCRdb recomputed calls from the RT-PCR reads with MiXCR, one row per CDR3 protein. Among over 400,000 distinct CDR3 sequences listed, over 9.5% were seen once. This specimen consisted of PBMCs from blood, obtained more than 35 days after vaccination. The receptors here all came from a man aged 50 to 59 who received an inactivated influenza vaccine.

V and J are TRBV7-9 and TRBJ2-7; D is possibly TRBD2 (6 bases). The ends were cut back, 5 bases at V and 3 bases at J, with 11 bases in the middle. Germline CDR1 reads SEHNR; CDR2 reads FQNEAQ (reference sequence). CDR3 size: 13 residues. In nucleotides, the CDR3 is TGTGCCAGCAGCGCCCTAGCGAACTACGAGCAGTACTTC. It encodes CASSALANYEQYF.

J is TRBJ2-7 and V is TRBV4-3, with D perhaps being TRBD1 or TRBD2 (5 bases each). In germline, CDR1 is LGHNA, CDR2 YSLEER. V lost 0 bases and J 1 base, leaving 13 bases between the germline ends. The CDR3 consists of 16 residues. CDR3 residues: CASSQDGWGRSYEQYF. In DNA, the CDR3 is TGCGCCAGCAGCCAAGATGGATGGGGACGTTCCTACGAGCAGTACTTC.

This sequence joins TRBV6-2 or TRBV6-3 and TRBJ1-1; the D is unclear. V dropped 8 bases and J dropped 10 bases, with 17 bases sitting between them. The CDR3 runs to 12 residues. In germline, CDR1 is MNHEY, CDR2 SVGEGT. The CDR3 is CASGTDTGGAFF. The CDR3 nucleotides are TGTGCCAGCGGTACAGATACCGGCGGAGCTTTCTTT.

This clonotype was observed a handful of times. This chain links TRBV5-6 with TRBJ1-5, with D tentatively TRBD1 (5 bases). With 4 bases removed from V and 1 base from J, the gap between germline ends came to 12 bases. Germline-derived CDR1 and CDR2 are SGHDT and YYEEEE. This CDR3 is 15 amino acids long. The CDR3 here is CASSISTGSNQPQHF. CDR3 DNA sequence: TGTGCCAGCAGCATATCCACAGGCAGCAATCAGCCCCAGCATTTT.

The chain carries TRBV4-2 and TRBJ2-2, with a tentative D call TRBD1 (8 bases). The CDR3 covers 17 residues. Trimming removed 0 bases from V and 5 bases from J, with 16 bases in between. From germline, CDR1 is LGHNA and CDR2 YNFKEQ. The CDR3 protein is CASSQETQGGSTGELFF. CDR3 sequence (DNA): TGTGCCAGCAGCCAAGAAACACAGGGGGGGTCGACCGGGGAGCTGTTTTTT.

There are many counts of this clonotype. The gene calls are TRBV12-3 or TRBV12-4 and TRBJ1-4; no reliable D call. Trimming cost V 2 bases and J 4 bases, with 8 bases left between them. This CDR3 comprises 14 residues. The CDR3 protein is CASSLSSYNEKLFF. In DNA form, the CDR3 reads TGTGCCAGCAGTTTATCCAGCTATAATGAAAAACTGTTTTTT.

The rearrangement links TRBV6-5 to TRBJ2-3; TRBD2 aligns across 12 bases. V gave up 7 bases and J gave up 7 bases; unmatched junction bases: 12. Germline assignment: CDR1 MNHEY and CDR2 SVGAGI. The CDR3 has 16 residues. CDR3 DNA: TGTGCCAGCACTTCACCGACTAGCGGGGGCCGATATACGCAGTATTTT. It codes for CASTSPTSGGRYTQYF.

V usage is TRBV10-3 and J usage is TRBJ2-6; tentative D call: TRBD1 (5 bases). The CDR3 contains 16 residues. The germline gives CDR1 ENHRY, CDR2 SYGVKD. Trimming cost V 7 bases and J 0 bases, with 13 bases left between them. CDR3 sequence reads: CAITAGHTSGANVLTF. CDR3 bases: TGTGCCATCACCGCAGGACACACCTCTGGGGCCAACGTCCTGACTTTC.

V is TRBV11-2 and J is TRBJ2-7; D not resolved. V shed 3 bases and J shed 6 bases, with 15 bases lying between them. The CDR3 consists of 14 residues. In germline, CDR1 is SGHAT, CDR2 FQNNGV. The CDR3 here is CASSFWPPSGEQYF. In nucleotides, the CDR3 is TGTGCCAGCAGCTTCTGGCCACCTTCTGGCGAGCAGTACTTC.

This clonotype was observed a few times. The chain carries TRBV20-1 and TRBJ2-5, with D perhaps TRBD2 (5 bases). CDR1 is DFQATT and CDR2 is SNEGSKA in the germline V gene (reference sequence). The CDR3 extends over 13 amino acids. Trimming stripped 2 bases from V and 1 base from J, with 8 bases between. The CDR3 is CSARRGLQETQYF. CDR3 nucleotides: TGCAGTGCTAGACGCGGGCTCCAAGAGACCCAGTACTTC.

V usage is TRBV20-1 and J usage is TRBJ2-3; either TRBD1 or TRBD2 may fit D (5 bases each). The CDR3 sequence is 13 residues long. Germline V lookup: CDR1 DFQATT, CDR2 SNEGSKA (reference sequence). The CDR3 region is CRGLGESTDTQYF. CDR3 nucleotides: TGCAGGGGGCTCGGGGAAAGCACAGATACGCAGTATTTT.

This clonotype has a count of ten or more. This chain joins TRBV5-5 and TRBJ1-2, with D perhaps matching TRBD1 (6 bases). V lost 5 bases and J lost 5, with 10 bases in between. Germline V lookup: CDR1 SGHKS, CDR2 YYEKEE (reference sequence). The CDR3 spans 12 residues. The CDR3 sequence: CASSPTGYGYTF. The DNA for the CDR3 is TGTGCCAGCAGTCCAACAGGGTATGGCTACACCTTC.

In this sample, this clonotype turned up a few times. V gene TRBV7-2 combines with J gene TRBJ2-2; D gene ambiguous. The length of the CDR3 is 14 residues. With 5 bases removed from V and 4 bases from J, the gap between germline ends came to 11 bases. Per germline, CDR1 SGHTA and CDR2 FQGNSA. CDR3 sequence (DNA): TGTGCCAGCAGCCCAATTGAGAGCACCGGGGAGCTGTTTTTT. Its translation: CASSPIESTGELFF.

V is TRBV29-1 and J is TRBJ2-3; D perhaps matches TRBD2 (5 bases). The CDR3 has 13 residues. Per the germline V gene, CDR1 is SQVTM and CDR2 is ANQGSEA. Trimming shortened V by 7 bases and J by 2 bases, and 13 bases separated the two germline ends. The CDR3 nucleotides read TGCAGCGCTAAGGACTTCCTCACAGATACGCAGTATTTT. Translated, it gives CSAKDFLTDTQYF.

This clonotype occurred a few times. The chain is built from TRBV2 and TRBJ2-2, with D possibly TRBD1 on 6 matching bases. Trimming stripped 8 bases from V and 1 base from J, with 17 bases between. Germline V lookup: CDR1 SNHLY, CDR2 FYNNEI. This CDR3 comprises 16 residues. The CDR3 here is CASAVADRRNTGELFF. CDR3 sequence (DNA): TGTGCCAGCGCGGTTGCGGACAGAAGGAACACCGGGGAGCTGTTTTTT.

This clonotype was recorded at least ten times. V is TRBV20-1 and J is TRBJ2-5; D gene ambiguous. V was pared by 3 bases and J by 4 bases, with 15 bases between. Germline CDR1 reads DFQATT; CDR2 reads SNEGSKA (reference sequence). There are 14 residues in the CDR3. DNA of the CDR3: TGCAGTGCTAGTAGTTATGTGGGTCGAGAGACCCAGTACTTC. Translation gives CSASSYVGRETQYF.

This clonotype occurred many times. The chain has TRBV5-6 and TRBJ2-5; tentatively, D is TRBD1 or TRBD2 (5 bases each). This CDR3 has 13 amino acids. V was clipped by 2 bases and J by 5 bases, with 10 bases between them. Germline CDR1 and CDR2: SGHDT and YYEEEE. The CDR3, as DNA: TGTGCCAGCAGCTTCGCAGGGACGGAGACCCAGTACTTC. Translating gives CASSFAGTETQYF.

This chain connects TRBV13 to TRBJ2-4; 7 bases are a match to TRBD1. This CDR3 has 15 amino acids. The junction had 14 bases not matched to a gene; V was cut back by 5 bases and J by 10 bases. Germline CDR1 is PRHDT and CDR2 is FYEKMQ (reference sequence). CDR3 DNA sequence: TGTGCCAGCAGCCTTAAGGACAGGAACCTGCAGATTCAGTACTTC. Protein sequence: CASSLKDRNLQIQYF.

This clonotype was seen ten or more times. The V and J genes are TRBV12-3 or TRBV12-4 and TRBJ1-2, with D uncertain. The V and J ends lost 4 bases and 4 bases respectively, with 10 bases between them. The CDR3 totals 13 residues. CDR3 region: CASSSSGTYGYTF. CDR3 in DNA: TGTGCCAGCAGTTCATCAGGTACCTATGGCTACACCTTC.

Ten or more counts support this clonotype. The chain uses TRBV12-3 or TRBV12-4 and TRBJ2-2; 8 bases are a match to TRBD1. This CDR3 is built from 15 residues. V gave up 5 bases and J gave up 1 base; unmatched junction bases: 3. The CDR3 protein is CASSPDRGNTGELFF. The CDR3 coding sequence is TGTGCCAGCAGTCCCGACAGGGGGAACACCGGGGAGCTGTTTTTT.

The rearrangement links TRBV5-1 to TRBJ2-3; D tentatively reads TRBD1 or TRBD2 (6 bases each). Germline values: CDR1 SGHRS, CDR2 YFSETQ. This CDR3 region has 17 residues. Trimming took off 4 bases at V and 0 bases at J, with 18 bases between the two ends. The CDR3 loop reads CASSHRGGLTSTDTQYF. The CDR3 DNA sequence: TGCGCCAGCAGCCATAGAGGGGGGCTAACTAGCACAGATACGCAGTATTTT.

This clonotype was seen a few times. The V call is TRBV20-1, the J call TRBJ2-7; D call uncertain. V lost 6 bases and J lost 0, with 12 bases in between. This CDR3 comprises 13 residues. CDR1 and CDR2 (germline): DFQATT, SNEGSKA (reference sequence). The CDR3 nucleotides read TGCAGTGCATCGGGCTTTTACTCCTACGAGCAGTACTTC. Translated: CSASGFYSYEQYF.